The T cell receptor (beta chain) described here comes from a study of blood T cells in healthy people across ages. Study-level points and caveats: Naive and antigen-experienced cells could not be conclusively compared, given unsorted PBMCs. TCR beta diversity, measured per million T cells, fell in a roughly linear way with age.

Concerning this clonotype: Its antigen is unknown.

A J-beta primer mix and a sample-barcoded 5' primer were used in a second PCR of about 7 to 12 cycles. TCRdb passed the 5' RACE reads through MiXCR, listing each CDR3 protein once. The repertoire includes some 1,500,000 distinct CDR3 sequences, approximately 39% of them detected once, and over 3.5% sits in the top ten. The sequence was collected from a woman aged 18-29 years in good health. Material: blood.

The CDR3 spells CSARDRGTSGIEQYF. The CDR3, as DNA: TGCAGTGCTAGAGATCGGGGGACTAGCGGGATCGAGCAGTACTTC. The V gene is TRBV20-1, the J gene TRBJ2-7; 13 bases agree with TRBD2. This CDR3 contains 15 residues. Germline values: CDR1 DFQATT, CDR2 SNEGSKA (reference sequence). V lost 0 bases and J lost 6; bases outside the gene matches: 5.